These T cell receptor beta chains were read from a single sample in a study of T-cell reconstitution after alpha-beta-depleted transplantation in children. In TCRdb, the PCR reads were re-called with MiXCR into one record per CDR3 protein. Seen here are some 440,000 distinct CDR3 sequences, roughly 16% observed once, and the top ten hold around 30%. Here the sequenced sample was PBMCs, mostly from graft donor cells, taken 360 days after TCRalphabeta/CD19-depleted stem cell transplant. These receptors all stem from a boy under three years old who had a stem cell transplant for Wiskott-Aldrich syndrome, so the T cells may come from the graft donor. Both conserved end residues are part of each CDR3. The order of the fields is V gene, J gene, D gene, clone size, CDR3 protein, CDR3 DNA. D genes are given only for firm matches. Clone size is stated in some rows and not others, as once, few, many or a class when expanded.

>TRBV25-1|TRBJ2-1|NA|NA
CASSEIWGYNEQFF
TGTGCCAGCAGTGAGATATGGGGTTACAATGAGCAGTTCTTC
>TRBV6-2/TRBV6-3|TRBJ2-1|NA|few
CASSYDHLRGREQFF
TGTGCCAGCAGTTACGACCATCTTCGCGGGCGTGAGCAGTTCTTC
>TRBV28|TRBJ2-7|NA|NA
CASSHGPGAYEQYF
TGTGCCAGCAGCCACGGGCCAGGGGCTTACGAGCAGTACTTC
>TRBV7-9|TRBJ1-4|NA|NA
CASSPDPTVEKLFF
TGTGCCAGCAGCCCGGATCCGACAGTTGAAAAACTGTTTTTT
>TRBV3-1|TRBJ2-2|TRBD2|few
CASSRLAGRAGELFF
TGTGCCAGCAGCCGACTAGCGGGACGGGCCGGGGAGCTGTTTTTT
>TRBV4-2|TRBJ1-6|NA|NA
CASSQEGASNSPLHF
TGTGCCAGCAGCCAAGAGGGGGCGAGTAATTCACCCCTCCACTTT
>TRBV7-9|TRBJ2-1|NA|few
CASSQRPGVLEQFF
TGTGCCAGCAGCCAACGACCAGGGGTCCTGGAGCAGTTCTTC
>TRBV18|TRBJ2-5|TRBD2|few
CASSPGRLAEETQYF
TGTGCCAGCTCACCAGGGCGCCTAGCGGAAGAGACCCAGTACTTC
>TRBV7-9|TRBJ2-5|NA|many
CASSFTIRGFQETQYF
TGTGCCAGCAGTTTTACAATACGGGGCTTCCAAGAGACCCAGTACTTC
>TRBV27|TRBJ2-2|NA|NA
CASSWFPANTGELFF
TGTGCCAGCAGTTGGTTCCCCGCGAACACCGGGGAGCTGTTTTTT
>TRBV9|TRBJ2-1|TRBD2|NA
CASSVGLAGVGNEQFF
TGTGCCAGCAGCGTCGGACTAGCGGGAGTAGGCAATGAGCAGTTCTTC
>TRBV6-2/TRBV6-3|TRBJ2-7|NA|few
CASSYPGTDYEQYF
TGTGCCAGCAGTTACCCCGGGACGGATTACGAGCAGTACTTC
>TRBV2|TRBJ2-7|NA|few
CASSEALRDGAYEQYF
TGTGCCAGCAGTGAAGCGCTTCGGGACGGTGCCTACGAGCAGTACTTC
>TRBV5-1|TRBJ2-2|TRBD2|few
CASSLNSGGPTGELFF
TGCGCCAGCAGCTTGAACAGCGGGGGGCCCACCGGGGAGCTGTTTTTT
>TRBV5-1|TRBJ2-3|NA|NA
CASSLALLDATGTDTQYF
TGCGCCAGCAGCTTGGCACTTCTGGACGCGACGGGCACAGATACGCAGTATTTT
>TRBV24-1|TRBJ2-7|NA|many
CATSDLLTEVQYF
TGTGCCACCAGTGATTTGTTGACAGAGGTACAGTACTTC
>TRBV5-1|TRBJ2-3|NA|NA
CASSYNPSCTDTQYF
TGCGCCAGCAGCTATAATCCGAGCTGCACAGATACGCAGTATTTT
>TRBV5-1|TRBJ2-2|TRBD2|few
CASSSGPRSGSTGELFF
TGCGCCAGCAGCTCCGGCCCCCGGAGCGGGAGTACCGGGGAGCTGTTTTTT
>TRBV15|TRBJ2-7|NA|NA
CATSREVGEQYF
TGTGCCACCAGCAGAGAGGTGGGCGAGCAGTACTTC
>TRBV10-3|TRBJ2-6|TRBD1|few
CAISNTGAGANVLTF
TGTGCCATCAGCAACACAGGGGCTGGGGCCAACGTCCTGACTTTC
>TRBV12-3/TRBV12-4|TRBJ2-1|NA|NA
CASRGRGRATYNEQFF
TGTGCCAGCCGGGGAAGGGGCAGGGCAACCTACAATGAGCAGTTCTTC
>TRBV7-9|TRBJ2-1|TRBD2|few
CASSLLGGKGSYNEQFF
TGTGCCAGCAGCTTATTGGGGGGGAAGGGGTCCTACAATGAGCAGTTCTTC
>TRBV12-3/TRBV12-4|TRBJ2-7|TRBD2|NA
CASSLRGGEQYF
TGTGCCAGCAGTTTGCGGGGGGGCGAGCAGTACTTC
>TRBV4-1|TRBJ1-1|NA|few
CASSRGALGTEAFF
TGCGCCAGCAGCCGGGGGGCGCTGGGCACTGAAGCTTTCTTT
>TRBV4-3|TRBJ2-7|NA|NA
CASSHVEGYEQYF
TGCGCCAGCAGCCACGTTGAAGGGTACGAGCAGTACTTC
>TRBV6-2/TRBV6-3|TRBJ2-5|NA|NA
CASSYLSAVQETQYF
TGTGCCAGCAGTTACTTGAGTGCAGTGCAAGAGACCCAGTACTTC
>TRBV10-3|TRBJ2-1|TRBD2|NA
CAISRGLAGTYNEQFF
TGTGCCATCAGTCGGGGGCTAGCGGGTACCTACAATGAGCAGTTCTTC
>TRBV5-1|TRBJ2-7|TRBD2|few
CASSASGVLSEQYF
TGCGCCAGCAGCGCCAGCGGGGTTTTAAGCGAGCAGTACTTC
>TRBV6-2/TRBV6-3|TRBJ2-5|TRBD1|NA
CASSARDRLIQETQYF
TGTGCCAGCAGTGCCCGGGACAGGCTCATCCAAGAGACCCAGTACTTC
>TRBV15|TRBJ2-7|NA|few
CATSLGGDSYEQYF
TGTGCCACTTCTTTGGGCGGGGATTCCTACGAGCAGTACTTC
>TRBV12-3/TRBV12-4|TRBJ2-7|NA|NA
CASSRRLRSYEQYF
TGTGCCAGCAGCCGTAGACTTCGCTCCTACGAGCAGTACTTC
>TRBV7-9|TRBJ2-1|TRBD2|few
CASSLALASGTYNEQFF
TGTGCCAGCAGCTTAGCGCTGGCTAGCGGCACCTACAATGAGCAGTTCTTC
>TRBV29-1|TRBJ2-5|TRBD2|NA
CSVEGVGLGLKTQYF
TGCAGCGTCGAAGGTGTTGGACTAGGATTGAAGACCCAGTACTTC
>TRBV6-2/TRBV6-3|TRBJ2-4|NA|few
CASSFAGYENIQYF
TGTGCCAGCAGTTTCGCCGGGTACGAAAACATTCAGTACTTC
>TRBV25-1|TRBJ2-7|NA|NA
CASRGRAYEQYF
TGTGCCAGCAGAGGCAGAGCCTACGAGCAGTACTTC
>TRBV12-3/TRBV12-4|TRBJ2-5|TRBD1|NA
CAISFGPGQGLGQETQYF
TGTGCCATCAGTTTTGGCCCGGGACAGGGTTTAGGGCAAGAGACCCAGTACTTC
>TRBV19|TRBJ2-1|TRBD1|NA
CASATGAKQFF
TGTGCCAGTGCGACAGGGGCAAAGCAGTTCTTC
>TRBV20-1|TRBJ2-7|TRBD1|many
CSARQPGQGYSEQYF
TGCAGTGCTCGACAACCGGGACAGGGGTACTCCGAGCAGTACTTC
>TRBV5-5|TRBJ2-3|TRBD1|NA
CASSRHATGSDTQYF
TGTGCCAGCAGCCGCCATGCGACAGGGAGTGATACGCAGTATTTT
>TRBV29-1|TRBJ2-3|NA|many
CSVGGSDTQYF
TGCAGCGTTGGAGGGTCAGATACGCAGTATTTT
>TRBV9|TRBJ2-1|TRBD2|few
CASSVVPTSGSHNEQFF
TGTGCCAGCAGCGTAGTTCCGACTAGCGGGAGCCACAATGAGCAGTTCTTC
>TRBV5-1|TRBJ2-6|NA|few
CASVRTPSGANVLTF
TGCGCCAGCGTCCGGACGCCCTCTGGGGCCAACGTCCTGACTTTC
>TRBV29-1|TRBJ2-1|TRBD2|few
CSVEDRGRELAGLYNEQFF
TGCAGCGTTGAAGATCGAGGGAGGGAACTAGCGGGATTATACAATGAGCAGTTCTTC
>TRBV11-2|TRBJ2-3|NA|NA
CASSVPRRGFTDTQYF
TGTGCCAGCAGCGTACCGCGGCGGGGTTTCACAGATACGCAGTATTTT
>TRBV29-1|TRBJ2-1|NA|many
CSVEGSSYNEQFF
TGCAGCGTTGAGGGTAGCTCCTACAATGAGCAGTTCTTC